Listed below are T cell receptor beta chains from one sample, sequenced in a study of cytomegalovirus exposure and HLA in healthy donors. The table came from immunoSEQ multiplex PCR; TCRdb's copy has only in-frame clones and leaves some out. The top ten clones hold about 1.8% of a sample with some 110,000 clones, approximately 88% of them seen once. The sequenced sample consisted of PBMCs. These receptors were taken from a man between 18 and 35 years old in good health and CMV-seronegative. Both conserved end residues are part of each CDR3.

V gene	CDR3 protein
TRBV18	CASSPAGTFSYNEQFF
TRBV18	CASSPRDLANTIYF
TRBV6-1	CASSEDRDSYNEQFF
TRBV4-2	CASSQDLFPAGGPVFEQYF
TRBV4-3	CASSRGPGVGETQYF
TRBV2	CASQYQETQYF
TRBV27	CASSLYEGAGGYTF
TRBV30	CAWSLPSNYNEQFF
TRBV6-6	CASSYVQGADYGYTF
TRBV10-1	CASNGTGENTIYF
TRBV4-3	CASSQGDRVADTQYF
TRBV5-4	CASSPGGGSMNTEAFF
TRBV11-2	CASSVRPGQTTYEQYF
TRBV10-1	CASSQGVGTDTQYF
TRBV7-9	CASTALTAYPYEQYF
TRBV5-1	CASSLDSKDYGYTF
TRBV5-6	CASSLVRTSGSETQYF
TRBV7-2	CASSLPRTASYEQYF
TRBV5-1	CASSLGTGSYNEQFF
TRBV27	CASSPRRGGRYEQYF
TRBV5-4	CASSLTSGAYNEQFF
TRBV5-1	CASSLRRTGDEQYF
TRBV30	CAWGRTAFYEQYF
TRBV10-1	CASRDRGRVYEQYF
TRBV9	CASSAQTGSNSPLHF
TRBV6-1	CASSLTGVEAFF
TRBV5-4	CASSYSGTATGELFF
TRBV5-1	CASSLGQGKLTDTQYF
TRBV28	CASRLQGQNTGELFF
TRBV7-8	CASSLVGRRDTQYF
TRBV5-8	CASRRPGLAGRETQYF
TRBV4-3	CASSQDYRGGNQPQHF
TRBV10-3	CAISDGGTGENYGYTF
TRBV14	CASSARTGGGEKLFF
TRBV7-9	CASSSPIVIAGPYNEQFF
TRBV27	CASSFSQANTGELFF
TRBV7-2	CASSFRRQGGGANVLTF
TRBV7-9	CASSAAGHEKLFF
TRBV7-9	CASRDDRVGTGELFF
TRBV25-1	CASSAEGARTNEKLFF
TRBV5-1	CASSLAGGKRTDTQYF
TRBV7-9	CASSQGQAPGELFF
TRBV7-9	CASSFLTGELFF
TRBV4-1	CASSQVWGRTEAFF
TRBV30	CAWGMDRVKTEAFF
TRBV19	CASSSSGRGPYEQYF
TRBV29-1	CSVGQRGVGYEQYF
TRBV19	CASTARVRTDTQYF
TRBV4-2	CASSQATAGVAKNIQYF
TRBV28	CASSFDLENPLGANVLTF
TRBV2	CASSTGLVSGYTF
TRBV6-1	CASSEALLNAGRAYGYTF
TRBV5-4	CASSLVGGNTEAFF
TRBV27	CASSLSGQGYGYTF
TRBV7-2	CASSPERGTNPYNIYEQYF